This T cell receptor beta chain appears in the sequencing data of a study of blood T cells in healthy people across ages. Trimming took 8 bases from V and 7 from J; bases not matched to a gene: 9. This CDR3 is 14 amino acids long. This clonotype turned up a few times. Drawing of peripheral blood yielded ten milliliters from each donor. Then a second PCR, running about 7 to 11 cycles, was carried out with a sample-barcoded 5' primer and a J-beta primer mix. TCRdb recomputed calls from the 5' RACE reads with MiXCR, one row per CDR3 protein. Found here are around 970,000 distinct CDR3 sequences, roughly half of them singletons; the top ten hold about a fifth.

Sequencing was performed on blood. The TCR comes from a woman aged 60-75 years in good health. The rearrangement joins TRBV12-3 or TRBV12-4 to TRBJ2-4, with TRBD2 matching 9 bases. In DNA, the CDR3 is TGTGCCAGCCGCGGGGGGGGGACTTCGAACATTCAGTACTTC. It is translated as CASRGGGTSNIQYF.